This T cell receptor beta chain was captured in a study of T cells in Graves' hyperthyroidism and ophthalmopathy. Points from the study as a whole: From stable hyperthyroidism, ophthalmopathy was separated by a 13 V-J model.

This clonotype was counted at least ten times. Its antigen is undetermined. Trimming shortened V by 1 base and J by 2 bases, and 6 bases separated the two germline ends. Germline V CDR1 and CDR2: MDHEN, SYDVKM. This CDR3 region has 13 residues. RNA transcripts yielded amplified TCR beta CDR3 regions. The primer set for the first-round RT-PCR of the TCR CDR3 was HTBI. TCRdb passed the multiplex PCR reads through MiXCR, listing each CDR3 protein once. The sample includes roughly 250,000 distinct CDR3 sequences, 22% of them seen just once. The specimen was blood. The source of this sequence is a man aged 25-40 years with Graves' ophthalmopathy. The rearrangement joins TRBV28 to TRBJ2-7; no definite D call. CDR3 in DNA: TGTGCCAGCAGTTTATCCCCCACCTACGAGCAGTACTTC. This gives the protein CASSLSPTYEQYF.